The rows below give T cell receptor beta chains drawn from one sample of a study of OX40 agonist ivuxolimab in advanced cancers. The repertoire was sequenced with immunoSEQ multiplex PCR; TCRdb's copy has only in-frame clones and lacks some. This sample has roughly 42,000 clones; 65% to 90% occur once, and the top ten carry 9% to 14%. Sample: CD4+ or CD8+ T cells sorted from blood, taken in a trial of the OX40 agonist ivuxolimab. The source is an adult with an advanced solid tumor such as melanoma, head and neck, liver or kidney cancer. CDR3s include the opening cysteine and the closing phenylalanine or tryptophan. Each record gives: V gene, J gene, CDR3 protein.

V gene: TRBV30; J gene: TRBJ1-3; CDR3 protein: CAWSSGDSYFTIYF
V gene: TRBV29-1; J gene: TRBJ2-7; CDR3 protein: CSVEVTSGGLSYEQYF
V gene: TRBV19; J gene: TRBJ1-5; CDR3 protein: CASSIWGHKLNQPQHF
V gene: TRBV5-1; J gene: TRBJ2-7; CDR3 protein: CASRMGLAGDKTSEQYF
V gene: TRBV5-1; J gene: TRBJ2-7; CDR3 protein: CASSPTRDRPFEQYF
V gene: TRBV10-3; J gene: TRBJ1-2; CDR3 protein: CAISDHRDYGYTF
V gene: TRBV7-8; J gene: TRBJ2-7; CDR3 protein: CASSLWDRGPYEQYF
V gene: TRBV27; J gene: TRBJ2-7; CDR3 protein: CASSLHGTGASYEQYF
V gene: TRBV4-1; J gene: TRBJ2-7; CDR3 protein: CASSQGGAGGSNEQYF
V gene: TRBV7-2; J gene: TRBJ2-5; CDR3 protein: CASSLEGARGETQYF
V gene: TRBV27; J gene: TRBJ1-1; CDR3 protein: CASRTSAYTEAFF
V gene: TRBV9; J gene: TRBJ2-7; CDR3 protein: CASSVDLGTGYSYEQYF
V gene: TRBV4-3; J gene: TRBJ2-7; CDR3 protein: CASSQDISMGLYEQYF
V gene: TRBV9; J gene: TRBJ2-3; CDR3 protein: CASSPGQVVLDTQYF
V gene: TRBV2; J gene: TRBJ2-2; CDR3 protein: CASRDQEGVMDTGELFF
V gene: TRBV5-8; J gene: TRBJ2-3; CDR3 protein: CASSLSEGTDTQYF
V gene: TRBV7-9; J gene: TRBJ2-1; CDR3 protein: CASSLAGSYNEQFF
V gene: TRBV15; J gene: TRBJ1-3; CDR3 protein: CATSRVSLWTGSGNTIYF
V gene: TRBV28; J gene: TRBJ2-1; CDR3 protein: CASRERSSYNEQFF
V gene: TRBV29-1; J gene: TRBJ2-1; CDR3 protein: CSVDQREDSEQFF
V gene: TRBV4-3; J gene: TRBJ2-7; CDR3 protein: CASSQDMITAYYYEQYF
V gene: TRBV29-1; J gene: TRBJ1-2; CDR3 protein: CSVASGEGSGYTF
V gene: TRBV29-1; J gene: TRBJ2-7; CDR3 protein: CSVEDRVGATYEQYF
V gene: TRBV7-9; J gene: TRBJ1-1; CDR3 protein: CASSTREKNTEAFF
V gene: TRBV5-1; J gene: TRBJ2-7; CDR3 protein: CASSSNRGHEQYF
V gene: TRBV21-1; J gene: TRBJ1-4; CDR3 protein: CASSTECGASFRKLFF
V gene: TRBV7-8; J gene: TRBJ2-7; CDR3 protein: CASSLSYAYEQYF
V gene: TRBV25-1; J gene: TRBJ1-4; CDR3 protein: CASQGYIDNEKLFF
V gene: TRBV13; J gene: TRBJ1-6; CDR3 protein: CASSTGQGFDSPLHF
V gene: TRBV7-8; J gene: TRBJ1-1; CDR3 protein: CATPVTSYYLNTEAFF
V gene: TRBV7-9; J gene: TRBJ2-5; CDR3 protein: CASSFVLGRQETQYF
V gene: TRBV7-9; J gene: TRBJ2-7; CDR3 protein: CASLGGYEQYF
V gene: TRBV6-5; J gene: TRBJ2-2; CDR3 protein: CASSSGLAGNTGELFF
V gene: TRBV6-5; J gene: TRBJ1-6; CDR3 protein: CASSYGSGGAGSPLHF
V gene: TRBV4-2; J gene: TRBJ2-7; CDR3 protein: CASSQEAGSYEQYF
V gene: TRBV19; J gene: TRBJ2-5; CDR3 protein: CASSISPLPPETQYF
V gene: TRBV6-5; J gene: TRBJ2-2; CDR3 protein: CASRREGGATGELFF
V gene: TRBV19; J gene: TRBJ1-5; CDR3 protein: CASSMLGQGQPQHF
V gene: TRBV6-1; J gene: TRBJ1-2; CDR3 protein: CASTWTGNPNYGYTF
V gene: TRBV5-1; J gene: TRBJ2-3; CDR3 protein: CASSERGTGYSTDTQYF
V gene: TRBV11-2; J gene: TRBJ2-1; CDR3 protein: CASSPTSGSVYNEQFF
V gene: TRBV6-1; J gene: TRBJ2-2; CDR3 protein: CASSGTSASGELFF
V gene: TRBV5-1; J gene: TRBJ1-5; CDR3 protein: CASSLDLGQPQHF
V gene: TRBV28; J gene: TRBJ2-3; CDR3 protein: CASKDPRWPDTQYF
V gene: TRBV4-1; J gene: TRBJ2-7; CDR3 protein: CASSQDRSEQYF
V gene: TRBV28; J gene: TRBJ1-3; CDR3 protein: CASRGGPGNTIYF
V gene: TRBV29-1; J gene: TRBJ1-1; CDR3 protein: CSVHIRDRNTEAFF
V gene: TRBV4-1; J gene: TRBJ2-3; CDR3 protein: CASSPGLAVRPTTDTQYF
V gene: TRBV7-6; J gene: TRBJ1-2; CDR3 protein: CASSSGTGGNGYTF
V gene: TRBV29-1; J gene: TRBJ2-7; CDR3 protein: CSVEGLPSGQGAYEQYF